These 31 T cell receptor beta chains came from one sample sequenced in a study of blood T cell repertoires in COVID-19. Method: immunoSEQ multiplex PCR; TCRdb's copy keeps in-frame clones and lacks some. Among fewer than 85,000 clones, roughly three quarters were seen once, and the ten largest hold 2% to 2.5%. Source material: peripheral blood. The source of these receptors is a man aged 65 to 85 with COVID-19, enrolled during active disease.

Judged by abundance, this clone is medium-sized. This chain joins TRBV7-2 and TRBJ2-1; TRBD2 agrees at 8 bases. This CDR3 has 16 residues. The V gene's germline CDR1 is SGHTA and CDR2 FQGNSA. V shed 5 bases, J shed 9 bases, and the junction held 15 bases outside the gene matches. The CDR3 nucleotides read TGTGCCAGCAGCCCACATTTAGAGACGGGAGGGCCTGAGCAGTTCTTC. Translating it yields CASSPHLETGGPEQFF.

The gene calls are TRBV28 and TRBJ1-5; TRBD1 matches 9 bases. This CDR3 is 15 amino acids long. Germline loops: CDR1 MDHEN, CDR2 SYDVKM. J was trimmed by 7 bases and V by 5 bases; bases with no gene match: 9. The CDR3, as DNA: TGTGCCAGCAGTGACAGAGGGACAGGGTTGCAGCCCCAGCATTTT. Protein sequence: CASSDRGTGLQPQHF. Full variable domain (missing parts from reference TRBV28 and TRBJ1-5): DVKVTQSSRYLVKRTGEKVFLECVQDMDHENMFWYRQDPGLGLRLIYFSYDVKMKEKGDIPEGYSVSREKKERFSLILESASTNQTSMYLCASSDRGTGLQPQHFGDGTRLSIL.

The chain is built from TRBV6-1 and TRBJ1-5; D not certain. Germline V gene sequence: CDR1 MNHNS, CDR2 SASEGT. The CDR3 loop spans 15 amino acids. Between the trimmed V and J ends, which lost 3 bases and 1 base, there was a span of 10 bases. The CDR3 DNA reads TGTGCCAGCAGTGATAACAGTTGGAGCAATCAGCCCCAGCATTTT. Encoded protein: CASSDNSWSNQPQHF.

This clone was counted only a few times. The rearrangement joins TRBV2 to TRBJ1-4; no definite D call. The V gene lost 3 bases and the J gene lost 6 bases, with 8 bases spanning the gap. Germline lookup yields CDR1 SNHLY and CDR2 FYNNEI. The CDR3 has 13 amino acids. The CDR3 DNA reads TGTGCCAGCAGTGATGAGGCTTATGAAAAACTGTTTTTT. Translated: CASSDEAYEKLFF.

The genes are TRBV7-9 and TRBJ1-3; 7 nucleotides align to TRBD1. The CDR3 is made up of 17 amino acids. The V segment lost 1 base and the J segment 2 bases; nucleotides outside the gene matches: 8. Germline CDR1 SEHNR, CDR2 FQNEAQ (reference sequence). The CDR3 sequence is CASSLEPGQITGNTIYF. The DNA for the CDR3 is TGTGCCAGCAGCTTAGAGCCGGGACAGATTACTGGAAACACCATATATTTT.

This clone was seen only a few times. CDR3 nucleotides: TGTGCCAGCAGCTTAGCTCGGACACAGGGGCCGGGGGAGCTGTTTTTT. This translates into CASSLARTQGPGELFF. The V gene is TRBV11-2, the J gene TRBJ2-2, with 7 bases lining up with TRBD1. Germline-derived CDR1 and CDR2 are SGHAT and FQNNGV. CDR3 length: 16 amino acids. Trimming cost V 1 base and J 8 bases; bases outside gene matches: 10.

The chain employs TRBV7-3 and TRBJ2-3; TRBD1 matches 7 bases. With 5 bases clipped from V and 0 bases from J, the junction kept 5 bases outside the gene matches. CDR3 length equals 15 residues. The germline V gene encodes CDR1 SGHTA and CDR2 FQGTGA. The chain's CDR3 is CASSTGASSTDTQYF. In nucleotides, the CDR3 is TGTGCCAGCAGCACAGGGGCCTCGAGCACAGATACGCAGTATTTT.

DNA for the CDR3: TGTGCCAGCTCACATGGACAGGGGGATTGGGCTTTCTTT. Amino acid sequence: CASSHGQGDWAFF. V and J are TRBV18 and TRBJ1-1; 10 bases are shared with TRBD1. The CDR3 loop spans 13 amino acids. The V segment lost 4 bases and the J segment 11 bases; nucleotides outside the gene matches: 7. The germline V gene has CDR1 KGHSH and CDR2 LQKENI.

The chain is built from TRBV4-1 and TRBJ1-1; D gene ambiguous. The V end was cut by 0 bases, the J end by 3 bases, with 8 bases between. CDR3 length: 14 amino acids. From germline, CDR1 is MGHRA and CDR2 YSYEKL. In DNA, the CDR3 is TGCGCCAGCAGCCAAGACTCGACTCACACTGAAGCTTTCTTT. Amino acid sequence: CASSQDSTHTEAFF.

The chain's CDR3 is CASSLGVTTMKQFF. CDR3 coding DNA: TGTGCCAGCAGCTTAGGCGTTACGACAATGAAGCAGTTCTTC. This chain links TRBV5-4 with TRBJ2-1; D remains unclear. The germline V gene encodes CDR1 SGHNT and CDR2 YYREEE (reference sequence). CDR3 length: 14 residues. Deletions cut 2 bases from V and 11 bases from J, with 17 bases between.

The V and J genes are TRBV27 and TRBJ2-3, with TRBD1 matching over 10 bases. The CDR3 is 18 amino acids. V lost 0 bases, J lost 1 base, and 7 bases stayed unmatched. Germline V gene lookup returns CDR1 MNHEY and CDR2 SMNVEV (reference sequence). CDR3: CASSLSISGTGGTDTQYF. The DNA of the CDR3 is TGTGCCAGCAGTTTATCGATATCCGGGACAGGGGGCACAGATACGCAGTATTTT.

The chain couples TRBV5-4 to TRBJ2-3; TRBD1 agrees at 7 bases. There are 16 residues in the CDR3. Germline V CDR1 and CDR2: SGHNT, YYREEE (reference sequence). V lost 3 bases, J lost 2 bases, and 9 bases stayed unmatched. This CDR3 is CASSSNRGSFTDTQYF. The CDR3 coding sequence is TGTGCCAGCAGCTCGAACAGGGGTTCTTTCACAGATACGCAGTATTTT.

The CDR3 spells CASSKYSGRGYNEQFF. CDR3 coding DNA: TGTGCCAGCAGCAAATATAGCGGGAGGGGCTACAATGAGCAGTTCTTC. This chain links TRBV7-3 with TRBJ2-1, with 11 bases fitting TRBD2. V shed 5 bases, J shed 3 bases, and the junction held 6 bases outside the gene matches. Germline assignment: CDR1 SGHTA and CDR2 FQGTGA. This CDR3 spans 16 amino acids. Using reference TRBV7-3 and TRBJ2-1 for the parts outside the CDR3, the full variable domain is GAGVSQTPSNKVTEKGKYVELRCDPISGHTALYWYRQSLGQGPEFLIYFQGTGAADDSGLPNDRFFAVRPEGSVSTLKIQRTERGDSAVYLCASSKYSGRGYNEQFFGPGTRLTVL.

This clone was detected once. The sample holds other DNA sequences that translate to the same CDR3. The chain is built from TRBV9 and TRBJ1-1; TRBD1 matches 7 bases. Germline CDR1 reads SGDLS; CDR2 reads YYNGEE. Trimming took 0 bases from V and 4 from J; bases not matched to a gene: 3. The CDR3 runs 14 residues. CDR3 residues: CASSVDHRGTEAFF. The CDR3 nucleotides read TGTGCCAGCAGCGTAGACCACAGGGGCACTGAAGCTTTCTTT.

This clone has a handful of counts. V and J are TRBV7-9 and TRBJ1-1; unclear D gene. The V end was cut by 1 base, the J end by 3 bases, with 6 bases between. The CDR3 is 13 amino acids. Germline-derived CDR1 and CDR2 are SEHNR and FQNEAQ (reference sequence). CDR3 DNA: TGTGCCAGCAGCTTAGGTCGTTACACTGAAGCTTTCTTT. Amino acids: CASSLGRYTEAFF.

This sequence joins TRBV7-2 and TRBJ2-1, with D perhaps TRBD2 (6 bases). CDR1 and CDR2 (germline): SGHTA, FQGNSA. The V end was cut by 5 bases, the J end by 1 base, with 12 bases between. The CDR3 totals 15 residues. The CDR3 is CASSLSGTSYNEQFF. The CDR3 DNA sequence: TGTGCCAGCAGCCTTTCCGGGACTTCCTACAATGAGCAGTTCTTC.

The CDR3 sequence: CASSQMTGVSYSPLHF. In DNA, the CDR3 is TGTGCCAGCAGCCAGATGACAGGGGTTAGTTATTCACCCCTCCACTTT. The chain links TRBV6-6 to TRBJ1-6; 8 positions match TRBD1. Germline V gene data show CDR1 as MNHNY and CDR2 as SVGAGI (reference sequence). The CDR3 contains 16 residues. The J segment lost 8 bases and the V segment lost 6 bases, leaving 12 bases of the junction unmatched.

The chain uses TRBV28 and TRBJ1-2; D is uncertain. Germline CDR1 is MDHEN and CDR2 is SYDVKM. With 5 bases removed from V and 8 bases from J, the gap between germline ends came to 9 bases. The CDR3 consists of 11 residues. For the CDR3, the DNA is TGTGCCAGCAGTCTCCATGGCGGCTACACCTTC. Translated, it gives CASSLHGGYTF.

The V gene is TRBV6-5, the J gene TRBJ1-2, with 7 nucleotides matching TRBD1. The CDR3 runs to 14 residues. The germline V gene encodes CDR1 MNHEY and CDR2 SVGAGI. The V segment lost 6 bases and the J segment 3 bases; nucleotides outside the gene matches: 7. The CDR3 DNA follows: TGTGCCAGCAGAGGGACAGCACCAGACTATGGCTACACCTTC. Protein product: CASRGTAPDYGYTF.

The V gene is TRBV19, the J gene TRBJ2-2, with 10 bases that match TRBD2. V lost 3 bases, J lost 7 bases, and 8 bases stayed unmatched. CDR1 is LNHDA and CDR2 is SQIVND in the germline V gene (reference sequence). The CDR3 runs 16 residues. The CDR3, as DNA: TGTGCCAGTAGTATGTGGCTAGCGGGAGAAATCGGGGAGCTGTTTTTT. Amino acids: CASSMWLAGEIGELFF.

The V call is TRBV7-3, the J call TRBJ2-1; 10 bases match TRBD2. The CDR3 runs 16 residues. After removal of 4 bases from V and 9 bases from J, the junction contained 12 bases not matched to a gene. The V gene's germline CDR1 is SGHTA and CDR2 FQGTGA. DNA of the CDR3: TGTGCCAGCAGCTGGCTAGCGGGGGCGACCCAGGGTGAGCAGTTCTTC. Translated, it gives CASSWLAGATQGEQFF.

V gene TRBV3-1 (or the pseudogene TRBV3-2) combines with J gene TRBJ2-7; 10 bases align to TRBD1. The CDR3 is made up of 16 amino acids. J lost 5 bases, V lost 4 bases, and 11 bases had no gene match. Germline CDR1 reads LGHDT; CDR2 reads YNNKEL (reference sequence). CDR3 amino acids: CASSRRRDRGWHEQYF. CDR3 bases: TGTGCCAGCAGCCGACGCCGGGACAGGGGTTGGCACGAGCAGTACTTC.

The rearrangement uses TRBV18 and TRBJ1-2, with 10 nucleotides matching TRBD1. Germline-derived CDR1 and CDR2 are KGHSH and LQKENI. The CDR3 length is 14 residues. V dropped 4 bases and J dropped 8; count of bases not matched to a gene: 7. The CDR3 coding sequence is TGTGCCAGCTCACAGACAGGGGGCGCGGGAGGCTACACCTTC. It translates to CASSQTGGAGGYTF.

The chain is built from TRBV18 and TRBJ1-1, with D perhaps TRBD1 (6 bases). Trimming took off 3 bases at V and 6 bases at J, with 14 bases between the two ends. The CDR3 has 14 residues. Looked up from germline, CDR1 is KGHSH and CDR2 is LQKENI. CDR3 region: CASSPTGGRAEAFF. The CDR3 DNA reads as TGTGCCAGCTCACCGACGGGGGGCCGGGCTGAAGCTTTCTTT.

The rearrangement joins TRBV10-3 to TRBJ2-3; 9 bases match TRBD2. V lost 6 bases, J lost 2 bases, and 9 bases stayed unmatched. Per germline, CDR1 ENHRY and CDR2 SYGVKD. This CDR3 has 16 amino acids. The CDR3 here is CAISRLVAGDTDTQYF. The DNA of the CDR3 is TGTGCCATCAGCCGACTAGTAGCGGGGGACACAGATACGCAGTATTTT.

The V gene is TRBV7-3, the J gene TRBJ1-2; D not certain. Germline V gene lookup returns CDR1 SGHTA and CDR2 FQGTGA. Trimming stripped 2 bases from V and 4 bases from J, with 11 bases between. The CDR3 is 14 amino acids. CDR3 loop: CASSLGGGGYGYTF. The CDR3 nucleotides are TGTGCCAGCAGCTTAGGCGGCGGTGGCTATGGCTACACCTTC.

V and J are TRBV27 and TRBJ2-2, with D perhaps matching TRBD1 (5 bases). Germline-derived CDR1 and CDR2 are MNHEY and SMNVEV (reference sequence). V was pared by 6 bases and J by 8 bases, with 16 bases between. The CDR3 length is 14 residues. The CDR3 loop reads CASRFDSKSGELFF. In DNA, the CDR3 is TGTGCCAGCAGGTTCGACAGTAAATCTGGGGAGCTGTTTTTT.

This clone was seen more than once but under ten times. The chain is built from TRBV11-3 and TRBJ2-2; D may be TRBD2 (6 bases). Germline values: CDR1 SGHNT, CDR2 YENEEA. This CDR3 has 16 residues. V shed 5 bases and J shed 3 bases, with 16 bases lying between them. As DNA, the CDR3 is TGTGCCAGCAGCCTCCTTGGAGGGATGGACACCGGGGAGCTGTTTTTT. This sequence encodes CASSLLGGMDTGELFF.

The chain carries TRBV2 and TRBJ1-5; D uncertain. The CDR3 contains 13 residues. Germline V gene sequence: CDR1 SNHLY, CDR2 FYNNEI. The V gene lost 4 bases and the J gene lost 4 bases, with 8 bases spanning the gap. CDR3 sequence: CASSGEQNQPQHF. The CDR3 DNA follows: TGTGCCAGCAGTGGAGAACAGAATCAGCCCCAGCATTTT.

This clone was seen only once. CDR3 loop: CATSRPLSGTRDTQYF. Here the CDR3 DNA reads TGTGCCACCAGCAGACCCCTTAGCGGGACTCGAGATACGCAGTATTTT. The rearrangement links TRBV15 to TRBJ2-3; 8 bases align to TRBD2. Germline values: CDR1 LNHNV, CDR2 YYDKDF (reference sequence). This CDR3 region has 16 residues. Trimming took 2 bases from V and 5 from J; bases not matched to a gene: 9.

A few counts support this clone. The chain couples TRBV5-6 to TRBJ2-7, with a possible D match to TRBD2 (6 bases). Germline CDR1 reads SGHDT; CDR2 reads YYEEEE. Between the trimmed V and J ends, which lost 3 bases and 3 bases, there was a span of 10 bases. The CDR3 has 13 residues. CDR3 nucleotides: TGTGCCAGCAGCTGGACGGGAGACTACGAGCAGTACTTC. It translates to CASSWTGDYEQYF. Complete variable domain (other parts from reference TRBV5-6 and TRBJ2-7): DAGVTQSPTHLIKTRGQQVTLRCSPKSGHDTVSWYQQALGQGPQFIFQYYEEEERQRGNFPDRFSGHQFPNYSSELNVNALLLGDSALYLCASSWTGDYEQYFGPGTRLTVT.